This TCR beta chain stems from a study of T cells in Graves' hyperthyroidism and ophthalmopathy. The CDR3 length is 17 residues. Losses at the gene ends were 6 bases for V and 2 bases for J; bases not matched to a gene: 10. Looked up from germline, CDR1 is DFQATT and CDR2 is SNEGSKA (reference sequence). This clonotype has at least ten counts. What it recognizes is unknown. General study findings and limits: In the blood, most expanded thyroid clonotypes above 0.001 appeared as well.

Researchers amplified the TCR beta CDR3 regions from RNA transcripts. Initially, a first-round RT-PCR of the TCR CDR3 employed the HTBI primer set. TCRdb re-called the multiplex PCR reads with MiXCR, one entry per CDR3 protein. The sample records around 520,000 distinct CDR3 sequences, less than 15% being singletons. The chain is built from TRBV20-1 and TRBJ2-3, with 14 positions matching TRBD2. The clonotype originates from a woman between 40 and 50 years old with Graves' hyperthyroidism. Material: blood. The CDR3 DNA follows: TGCAGTGCGCAGGGACTAGCGGGAGTCGCTTACACAGATACGCAGTATTTT. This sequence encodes CSAQGLAGVAYTDTQYF.